A single sample gave rise to the 31 T cell receptor beta chains below, sequenced in a study of shared clonotypes between healthy human individuals. Assay: immunoSEQ multiplex PCR; the TCRdb copy retains only in-frame clones and omits some. The sample holds over a million clones, roughly 96% seen once. Sequences were obtained from naive CD4+ T cells sorted from blood. Sample subset: CD45RA+ positively selected. Every receptor here comes from a man aged 25-45 years in good health.

This clone was picked up one time. DNA for the CDR3: TGTGCCAGCAGCCCAAACGTTCAGGGAGTAGGGGTTCAGCCCCAGCATTTT. Residues: CASSPNVQGVGVQPQHF. This sequence joins TRBV7-9 and TRBJ1-5; tentative D call: TRBD1 (5 bases). Germline V CDR1 and CDR2: SEHNR, FQNEAQ (reference sequence). CDR3 length equals 17 residues. The V end was cut by 5 bases, the J end by 6 bases, with 23 bases between. The full variable domain, with the rest looked up from reference TRBV7-9 and TRBJ1-5, is DTGVSQNPRHKITKRGQNVTFRCDPISEHNRLYWYRQTLGQGPEFLTYFQNEAQLEKSRLLSDRFSAERPKGSFSTLEIQRTEQGDSAMYLCASSPNVQGVGVQPQHFGDGTRLSIL.

The DNA for the CDR3 is TGTGCCAGCAGTCATAAGCGGGAGGGTACAGATACGCAGTATTTT. As protein: CASSHKREGTDTQYF. The chain is built from TRBV5-4 and TRBJ2-3; 10 nucleotides agree with TRBD2. Unmatched junction bases numbered 6, after V lost 5 bases and J lost 3 bases. The CDR3 sequence is 15 residues long. Germline CDR1 SGHNT, CDR2 YYREEE (reference sequence).

The V and J genes are TRBV15 and TRBJ2-1; no reliable D call. V lost 0 bases, J lost 6 bases, and 9 bases lay in between. The V gene's germline CDR1 is LNHNV and CDR2 YYDKDF (reference sequence). This CDR3 comprises 14 residues. Here the CDR3 reads CATSRDPDVNEQFF. In nucleotides, the CDR3 is TGTGCCACCAGCAGAGATCCTGACGTCAATGAGCAGTTCTTC.

The V and J genes are TRBV27 and TRBJ2-7; D might be TRBD2 (6 bases). The CDR3 runs to 15 residues. Trimming removed 6 bases from V and 3 bases from J, with 18 bases in between. Germline V gives CDR1 MNHEY, CDR2 SMNVEV (reference sequence). The CDR3 region is CASSSSRDSHYEQYF. The CDR3 bases are TGTGCCAGCAGCTCCTCCCGGGACTCCCACTACGAGCAGTACTTC.

In regard to this clone: The same CDR3 is also encoded by other DNA sequences in this sample. The rearrangement joins TRBV2 to TRBJ1-2, with a weak D call TRBD1 (5 bases). CDR1 is SNHLY, CDR2 FYNNEI, per germline. CDR3 size: 12 residues. The V end lost 6 bases, the J end lost 4 bases, and 9 bases lay between the germline ends. The CDR3 sequence is CASSGQGYGYTF. Here the CDR3 DNA reads TGTGCCAGCAGCGGGCAGGGCTATGGCTACACCTTC.

The rearrangement joins TRBV18 to TRBJ2-1, with D possibly TRBD1 on 5 matching bases. Deletions cut 4 bases from V and 9 bases from J, with 19 bases between. Germline-derived CDR1 and CDR2 are KGHSH and LQKENI. CDR3 length: 15 residues. The CDR3 loop is CASSRVTGTSGEQFF. DNA for the CDR3: TGTGCCAGCTCACGCGTAACAGGAACCTCTGGTGAGCAGTTCTTC.

The chain couples TRBV6-4 to TRBJ2-2; no clear D. Germline V gene lookup returns CDR1 MRHNA and CDR2 SNTAGT. V was pared by 1 base and J by 9 bases, with 6 bases between. This CDR3 has 12 amino acids. The CDR3 loop is CASSDFGRELFF. In DNA form, the CDR3 reads TGTGCCAGCAGTGACTTTGGCCGGGAGCTGTTTTTT.

This chain uses TRBV7-2 with TRBJ2-1; TRBD2 is a possible D gene (5 bases). Germline assignment: CDR1 SGHTA and CDR2 FQGNSA. This CDR3 is 16 amino acids long. V was cut by 7 bases and J by 2 bases, with 18 bases left in between. CDR3 sequence reads: CASTINLGAPYNEQFF. As DNA, the CDR3 is TGTGCCAGCACCATCAACCTGGGAGCCCCCTACAATGAGCAGTTCTTC.

The chain carries TRBV14 and TRBJ2-5; 10 bases match TRBD1. Germline CDR1 SGHDN, CDR2 FVKESK. There are 15 residues in the CDR3. The junction had 7 bases not matched to a gene; V was cut back by 4 bases and J by 5 bases. Here the CDR3 reads CASSLRTGGFETQYF. CDR3 bases: TGTGCCAGCAGCCTCCGGACAGGGGGTTTTGAGACCCAGTACTTC.

This clone appeared once. The V and J genes are TRBV5-1 and TRBJ1-2; 7 bases are a match to TRBD1. From germline, CDR1 is SGHRS and CDR2 YFSETQ. Unmatched junction bases numbered 20, after V lost 1 base and J lost 5 bases. CDR3 length equals 19 residues. CDR3 sequence: CASSLFTQGGGRVGYGYTF. The CDR3 DNA sequence: TGCGCCAGCAGCTTGTTTACCCAGGGAGGGGGCCGAGTGGGTTATGGCTACACCTTC.

This clone was counted once. This chain links TRBV5-1 with TRBJ1-3; D is uncertain. Trimming stripped 7 bases from V and 2 bases from J, with 10 bases between. The CDR3 length is 13 residues. Germline V CDR1 and CDR2: SGHRS, YFSETQ. DNA of the CDR3: TGCGCCAGCGGACTCGAAACTGGAAACACCATATATTTT. Translating gives CASGLETGNTIYF. Variable domain in full (rest from reference TRBV5-1 and TRBJ1-3): KAGVTQTPRYLIKTRGQQVTLSCSPISGHRSVSWYQQTPGQGLQFLFEYFSETQRNKGNFPGRFSGRQFSNSRSEMNVSTLELGDSALYLCASGLETGNTIYFGEGSWLTVV.

The rearrangement links TRBV11-3 to TRBJ2-7; D is tentatively TRBD1 or TRBD2 (7 bases each). The CDR3 has 15 residues. Germline assignment: CDR1 SGHNT and CDR2 YENEEA. The ends were cut back, 6 bases at V and 0 bases at J, with 15 bases in the middle. CDR3 in amino acids: CASSQGGVPSYEQYF. DNA for the CDR3: TGTGCCAGCAGTCAGGGGGGGGTTCCCTCCTACGAGCAGTACTTC.

The V gene is TRBV5-1, the J gene TRBJ2-4; D gene ambiguous. The V gene lost 0 bases and the J gene lost 5 bases, with 9 bases spanning the gap. The germline V gene has CDR1 SGHRS and CDR2 YFSETQ. This CDR3 contains 14 residues. The CDR3 sequence is CASSLDGFQNIQYF. The CDR3 bases are TGCGCCAGCAGCTTGGACGGTTTCCAAAACATTCAGTACTTC.

Notes on this clone: The same CDR3 can be traced to other DNA sequences in this sample. The chain recombines TRBV6-5 with TRBJ2-5; D ambiguous. The V and J ends lost 2 bases and 5 bases respectively, with 3 bases between them. In germline, CDR1 is MNHEY, CDR2 SVGAGI. The CDR3 extends over 11 amino acids. CDR3 in amino acids: CASSYGETQYF. CDR3 DNA sequence: TGTGCCAGCAGTTACGGGGAGACCCAGTACTTC.

This clone appeared once. The chain carries TRBV5-1 and TRBJ2-1, with 14 bases that match TRBD2. Trimming at V came to 4 bases and at J to 7 bases, leaving 7 bases not matched to a gene. CDR3 length equals 16 residues. Germline V gene lookup returns CDR1 SGHRS and CDR2 YFSETQ. The CDR3: CASSGMGLAGVNEQFF. As DNA, the CDR3 is TGCGCCAGCAGCGGAATGGGACTAGCGGGAGTTAATGAGCAGTTCTTC.

Regarding this clone: Other DNA sequences in this specimen translate into the identical CDR3. The chain employs TRBV19 and TRBJ2-7; TRBD2 matches 10 bases. The germline CDR1 and CDR2 sequences are LNHDA and SQIVND (reference sequence). The junction had 3 bases not matched to a gene; V was cut back by 5 bases and J by 2 bases. The CDR3 loop spans 14 amino acids. The CDR3: CASSRTSGAYEQYF. CDR3 sequence (DNA): TGTGCCAGTAGTCGCACTAGCGGGGCCTACGAGCAGTACTTC.

The chain has TRBV9 and TRBJ2-1, with 10 bases fitting TRBD2. CDR3 length: 18 residues. Germline CDR1 reads SGDLS; CDR2 reads YYNGEE. After removal of 3 bases from V and 7 bases from J, the junction contained 16 bases not matched to a gene. The CDR3 is CASSAITSGNPSGNEQFF. CDR3 DNA sequence: TGTGCCAGCAGCGCGATCACTAGCGGGAATCCTTCGGGGAATGAGCAGTTCTTC.

This chain uses TRBV27 with TRBJ1-5, with D unclear. This CDR3 has 15 residues. CDR1 MNHEY and CDR2 SMNVEV come from the germline V gene (reference sequence). V was cut by 5 bases and J by 0 bases, with 11 bases left in between. The CDR3 sequence: CASSRGSYSNQPQHF. CDR3 DNA sequence: TGTGCCAGCAGTCGGGGATCTTATAGCAATCAGCCCCAGCATTTT.

Comment on this clone: Germline and junction disagree at one end, which may indicate a read error. V usage is TRBV7-9 and J usage is TRBJ2-7; possible D gene TRBD2, 6 bases. CDR1 is SEHNR and CDR2 is FQNEAQ in the germline V gene (reference sequence). The CDR3 has 17 amino acids. In DNA form, the CDR3 reads TGTGCCAGCAGCCTAGCGAATCTAGCGAAACCGAGATGGGAGCAGTACTTC. This sequence encodes CASSLANLAKPRWEQYF.

The rearrangement joins TRBV28 to TRBJ1-3, with 8 bases matching TRBD1. The CDR3 covers 14 residues. The V gene end was trimmed by 6 bases and the J gene end by 4 bases; junction bases not matched to a gene: 5. CDR1 is MDHEN, CDR2 SYDVKM, per germline. As DNA, the CDR3 is TGTGCCAGCAGCCCTTACAGGGGGGGAAACACCATATATTTT. Translation: CASSPYRGGNTIYF.

The V gene is TRBV5-1, the J gene TRBJ2-4, with 7 bases matching TRBD1. The germline CDR1 and CDR2 sequences are SGHRS and YFSETQ. The CDR3 covers 16 residues. Unmatched junction bases numbered 9, after V lost 0 bases and J lost 6 bases. CDR3 protein: CASSLATGVLGNIQYF. The CDR3 nucleotides read TGCGCCAGCAGCTTGGCTACAGGGGTTCTTGGAAACATTCAGTACTTC.

The chain has TRBV5-4 and TRBJ2-5, with TRBD1 matching 8 bases. The ends lost 2 bases at V and 2 bases at J; junction bases unmatched: 2. Germline V gene lookup returns CDR1 SGHNT and CDR2 YYREEE (reference sequence). The length of the CDR3 is 14 residues. CDR3 residues: CASSFRGPQETQYF. CDR3 DNA: TGTGCCAGCAGCTTCAGGGGGCCTCAAGAGACCCAGTACTTC.

This chain connects TRBV7-9 to TRBJ1-2, with D possibly TRBD1 on 5 matching bases. The CDR3 totals 14 residues. CDR1 SEHNR and CDR2 FQNEAQ come from the germline V gene (reference sequence). V lost 7 bases and J 4 bases, leaving 16 bases between the germline ends. CDR3 DNA sequence: TGTGCCAGCACCCGCCAGGGCGGGGGCTATGGCTACACCTTC. This codes for CASTRQGGGYGYTF.

The chain uses TRBV14 and TRBJ2-2; D not resolved. The CDR3 is made up of 14 amino acids. Trimming took 1 base from V and 1 from J, leaving 4 bases between them. In germline, CDR1 is SGHDN, CDR2 FVKESK. The CDR3 sequence: CASSQVLNTGELFF. Here the CDR3 DNA reads TGTGCCAGCAGCCAAGTTCTGAACACCGGGGAGCTGTTTTTT.

V gene TRBV9 combines with J gene TRBJ2-7; D is ambiguous. The CDR3 has 13 residues. The ends were cut back, 0 bases at V and 6 bases at J, with 10 bases in the middle. Germline CDR1 is SGDLS and CDR2 is YYNGEE. CDR3 in amino acids: CASSVAVNREQYF. CDR3 nucleotides: TGTGCCAGCAGCGTAGCCGTTAATCGCGAGCAGTACTTC.

The DNA of the CDR3 is TGTGCCAGCAGTTACGGGAGAGAGAGTGAGCAGTTCTTC. It specifies CASSYGRESEQFF. The chain links TRBV6-5 to TRBJ2-1; D may be TRBD2 (5 bases). The CDR3 totals 13 residues. Trimming pared 2 bases from V and 9 bases from J, leaving 11 bases between. CDR1 and CDR2 from the germline V gene are MNHEY and SVGAGI.

This sequence joins TRBV7-9 and TRBJ2-7, with TRBD2 matching over 7 bases. The CDR3 runs to 15 residues. The germline CDR1 and CDR2 sequences are SEHNR and FQNEAQ (reference sequence). The V gene end was trimmed by 0 bases and the J gene end by 5 bases; junction bases not matched to a gene: 7. Here the CDR3 reads CASSLAGGAPHEQYF. CDR3 sequence (DNA): TGTGCCAGCAGCTTAGCGGGAGGGGCTCCCCACGAGCAGTACTTC.

This clone was seen only once. The sample holds other DNA sequences that translate to the same CDR3. V and J are TRBV7-2 and TRBJ2-7; no firm D call. Between the trimmed V and J ends, which lost 4 bases and 5 bases, there was a span of 9 bases. In germline, CDR1 is SGHTA, CDR2 FQGNSA. This CDR3 has 12 residues. CDR3 bases: TGTGCCAGCAGCTCACAGCGTAACGAGCAGTACTTC. The encoded protein is CASSSQRNEQYF.

The chain links TRBV11-1 to TRBJ2-7; D possibly matches TRBD1 or TRBD2 (5 bases each). V gave up 4 bases and J gave up 3 bases, with 22 bases separating them. The CDR3 contains 17 residues. The germline gives CDR1 SGHAT, CDR2 FQDESV (reference sequence). The CDR3 DNA is TGTGCCAGCAGCTCATATTGGTCTGGCAGGGAGAACTACGAGCAGTACTTC. This translates into CASSSYWSGRENYEQYF.

In this sample, this clone turned up once. This sequence joins TRBV5-1 and TRBJ1-1; no firm D call. The CDR3 is 13 amino acids. V lost 0 bases, J lost 11 bases, and 14 bases lay in between. Germline V gene lookup returns CDR1 SGHRS and CDR2 YFSETQ. In DNA, the CDR3 is TGCGCCAGCAGCTTGGGGAAGTATGAAGTGGCTTTCTTT. Encoded protein: CASSLGKYEVAFF.

J is TRBJ2-7 and V is TRBV6-6; 8 bases match TRBD1. Germline V gene sequence: CDR1 MNHNY, CDR2 SVGAGI (reference sequence). The CDR3 consists of 14 residues. The V and J ends lost 7 bases and 1 base, in that order; junction bases with no gene match: 6. The CDR3, as DNA: TGTGCCAGCAACGGACAGGGAAGGTCCTACGAGCAGTACTTC. Its protein product is CASNGQGRSYEQYF.